The entry that follows covers one TCR beta chain sequence. Antigen unknown. Sequencing of TCR beta was performed on blood CD8+ T cells and on blood CD4+ T cells. When the RNA was reverse transcribed, random hexamers were used with an input of about 0.45 to 1 ug. TCRdb re-analysed the immunoSEQ multiplex PCR reads in MiXCR, keeping a single row per CDR3 protein. There are about 100,000 distinct CDR3 sequences in the sample; 95% occur only once, and 0.3% lies in the top ten. The data belong to a study of CD8 T cells in Susac syndrome. Study conclusions and caveats: CD8+ clonal expansion in Susac peaked in TEMRA cells and active patients.

This CDR3 contains 17 residues. CDR1 is KGHDR, CDR2 SFDVKD, per germline. V gave up 2 bases and J gave up 0 bases, with 10 bases separating them. V and J are TRBV24-1 and TRBJ2-6, with D possibly TRBD1 on 5 matching bases. Sequenced sample: CD8+ T cells from PBMCs. This clonotype was obtained from a human donor with Susac syndrome. The CDR3 loop is CATSDSPGRSGANVLTF. In DNA, the CDR3 is TGTGCCACCAGTGATTCGCCAGGGCGCTCTGGGGCCAACGTCCTGACTTTC.